This paragraph covers one T cell receptor beta chain sequence. These data are taken from a study of control samples from healthy donors and cancer patients. The germline CDR1 and CDR2 sequences are SGHTA and FQGNSA. The CDR3 totals 15 residues. Trimming cost V 5 bases and J 7 bases; bases outside gene matches: 7. Sequencing was performed with immunoSEQ multiplex PCR; in TCRdb, only in-frame clones are kept and a portion is missing. The table has roughly 130,000 clones, roughly 92% seen once. The sample taken for sequencing was blood. The chain joins TRBV7-2 to TRBJ1-6; 8 nucleotides line up with TRBD1. The clonotype was recovered from a young man in good health. The CDR3 DNA reads as TGTGCCAGCAGCCCCGGACAGGGCTCAAATTCACCCCTCCACTTT. This encodes CASSPGQGSNSPLHF.